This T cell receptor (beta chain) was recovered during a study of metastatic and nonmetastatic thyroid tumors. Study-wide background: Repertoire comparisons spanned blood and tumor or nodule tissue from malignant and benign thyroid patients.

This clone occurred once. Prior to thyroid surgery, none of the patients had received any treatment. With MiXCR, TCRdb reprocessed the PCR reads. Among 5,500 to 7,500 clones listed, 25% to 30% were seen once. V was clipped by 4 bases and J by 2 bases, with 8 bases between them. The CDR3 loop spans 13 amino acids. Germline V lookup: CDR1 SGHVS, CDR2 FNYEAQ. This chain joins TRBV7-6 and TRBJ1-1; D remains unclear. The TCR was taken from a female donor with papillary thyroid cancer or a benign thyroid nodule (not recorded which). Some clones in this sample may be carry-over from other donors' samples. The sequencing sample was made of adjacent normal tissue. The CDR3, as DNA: TGTGCCAGCAGCTCGACACCAAACACTGAAGCTTTCTTT. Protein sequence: CASSSTPNTEAFF.